These 10 T cell receptor beta chains were sequenced from one sample in a study of T cell repertoires in cytomegalovirus infection (dated by TCRdb to about 2019). Instrument on record: Illumina HiSeq 1500. Starting from the raw public reads, TCRdb applied fastp trimming at Q25, assembled clones with MiXCR and retained in-frame beta chains. Each CDR3 protein appears once, grouped with its most common genes and DNA. The sample table contains about 300,000 distinct CDR3 sequences; only one count was recorded for around 9.6% of them. Together, the top ten hold about 2.3% of the sample. The sample comprised PBMCs. The receptors were sampled from a human donor in good health (CMV status not recorded). Some clones in this sample may be carry-over from other donors' samples.

This clonotype showed up many times. The chain is built from TRBV25-1 and TRBJ2-5; D gene unclear. V dropped 2 bases and J dropped 13 bases, with 14 bases sitting between them. Germline values: CDR1 MGHDK, CDR2 SYGVNS. The CDR3 sequence is 12 residues long. The CDR3 DNA reads TGTGCCAGCAGTGAAGGTAGCCGAGCCTTGTACTTC. Translation: CASSEGSRALYF.

This clonotype was detected many times. The rearrangement joins TRBV7-2 to TRBJ2-3; TRBD2 might be the D (5 bases). Trimming left V 6 bases short and J 10 bases short, with 17 bases between. The CDR3 has 13 amino acids. Germline V lookup: CDR1 SGHTA, CDR2 FQGNSA. CDR3 in DNA: TGTGCCAGCAGGTCCGACGGGAAGAATCCGCAGTATTTT. It yields the protein CASRSDGKNPQYF.

This clonotype was found a few times. The chain carries TRBV20-1 and TRBJ2-2; 10 bases are shared with TRBD2. Germline CDR1 and CDR2: DFQATT and SNEGSKA (reference sequence). Trimming at V came to 3 bases and at J to 4 bases, leaving 8 bases not matched to a gene. The CDR3 contains 16 residues. CDR3 sequence reads: CSARRSGGAGTGELFF. The CDR3 DNA is TGCAGTGCTAGGCGCAGCGGGGGGGCGGGCACCGGGGAGCTGTTTTTT.

The chain uses TRBV23-1 and TRBJ1-1; 7 bases line up with TRBD1. TRBV23-1 is labeled an ORF, and its function is uncertain. The trim removed 7 bases at V and 4 bases at J, leaving 12 bases unmatched. This CDR3 is 15 amino acids long. In DNA form, the CDR3 reads TGCGCCAGCAACAGGGGATGTAGTATGGTCACTGAAGCTTTCTTT. Translating it yields CASNRGCSMVTEAFF.

This clonotype was detected many times. The chain carries TRBV25-1 and TRBJ2-2; TRBD2 aligns across 7 bases. Germline-derived CDR1 and CDR2 are MGHDK and SYGVNS. V lost 7 bases to trimming and J lost 9 bases; unmatched junction nucleotides: 14. The CDR3 sequence is 15 residues long. The CDR3 is CASINTRENEWELFF. The CDR3 region has the DNA TGTGCCAGCATCAATACGCGGGAGAACGAATGGGAGCTGTTTTTT.

V and J are TRBV7-9 and TRBJ2-6; tentative D call: TRBD2 (6 bases). The CDR3 covers 14 residues. Deletions cut 8 bases from V and 0 bases from J, with 8 bases between. In germline, CDR1 is SEHNR, CDR2 FQNEAQ (reference sequence). In DNA, the CDR3 is TGTGCCAGCCGGGGAGGCTCTGGGGCCAACGTCCTGACTTTC. This codes for CASRGGSGANVLTF. The complete variable domain, with remaining parts taken from reference TRBV7-9 and TRBJ2-6, reads DTGVSQNPRHKITKRGQNVTFRCDPISEHNRLYWYRQTLGQGPEFLTYFQNEAQLEKSRLLSDRFSAERPKGSFSTLEIQRTEQGDSAMYLCASRGGSGANVLTFGAGSRLTVL.

In its sample, this clonotype was seen a few times. The rearrangement joins TRBV28 to TRBJ1-1; the D gene is possibly TRBD1 (6 bases). Trimming removed 7 bases at V and 1 base at J, with 10 bases between. The CDR3 runs 13 residues. Germline-derived CDR1 and CDR2 are MDHEN and SYDVKM. CDR3 coding DNA: TGTGCCAGCACCGGACAGCGGAACACTGAAGCTTTCTTT. It encodes CASTGQRNTEAFF.

This clonotype has a count of ten or more. This rearrangement joins TRBV7-9 to TRBJ1-5; TRBD1 matches 8 bases. This CDR3 region has 17 residues. CDR1 is SEHNR and CDR2 is FQNEAQ in the germline V gene (reference sequence). The trim removed 5 bases at V and 4 bases at J, leaving 13 bases unmatched. In DNA form, the CDR3 reads TGTGCCAGCAGCCACGAAGAAAAGACAGGGGCAAATCAGCCCCAGCATTTT. It is translated as CASSHEEKTGANQPQHF.

This clonotype has at least ten counts. The rearrangement uses TRBV7-8 and TRBJ2-5; the D call may be TRBD1 or TRBD2 (6 bases each). The CDR3 has 17 residues. In germline, CDR1 is SGHVS, CDR2 FQNEAQ. With 1 base removed from V and 2 bases from J, the gap between germline ends came to 17 bases. For the CDR3, the DNA is TGTGCCAGCAGCTTAGTGGGAGCGGGTAGGGGGCAAGAGACCCAGTACTTC. Translation gives CASSLVGAGRGQETQYF.

The sample holds many counts of this clonotype. This sequence joins TRBV28 and TRBJ2-3; 8 bases fit TRBD1. Trimming at V came to 5 bases and at J to 9 bases, leaving 4 bases not matched to a gene. This CDR3 is 12 amino acids long. Looked up from germline, CDR1 is MDHEN and CDR2 is SYDVKM. CDR3 sequence: CASSPAGGTQYF. In DNA form, the CDR3 reads TGTGCCAGCAGTCCCGCAGGGGGCACGCAGTATTTT.